These T cell receptor beta chains were read from a single sample in a study of PD-1 blockade in mismatch repair-deficient tumors. TCRdb's copy holds only in-frame clones and misses some; the assay was immunoSEQ multiplex PCR. The sample consists of under 50,000 clones, 70% to 85% of them appearing once. This material consisted of PBMCs, taken before pembrolizumab treatment. All receptors come from an adult with mismatch repair-deficient cancer. CDR3s include the opening cysteine and the closing phenylalanine or tryptophan. A D gene is named only where the DNA matches it firmly. Where a row states a size, it is once, few, many or the class of an expanded clone; other rows omit it.

v_call: TRBV7-3; d_call: TRBD2; j_call: TRBJ2-1; cdr3_length: 15; clone_size: .; cdr3_aa: CASSLRLADYNEQFF; cdr3_nt: TGTGCCAGCAGCCTTCGACTAGCGGACTACAATGAGCAGTTCTTC
v_call: TRBV14; d_call: TRBD2; j_call: TRBJ2-3; cdr3_length: 18; clone_size: .; cdr3_aa: CASSQEERVGGPADTQYF; cdr3_nt: TGTGCCAGCAGCCAGGAGGAGAGGGTGGGAGGGCCAGCAGATACGCAGTATTTT
v_call: TRBV6-1; d_call: .; j_call: TRBJ1-5; cdr3_length: 15; clone_size: .; cdr3_aa: CASSLQGNSNQPQHF; cdr3_nt: TGTGCCAGCAGCCTTCAGGGAAATAGCAATCAGCCCCAGCATTTT
v_call: TRBV7-8; d_call: TRBD1; j_call: TRBJ2-7; cdr3_length: 14; clone_size: .; cdr3_aa: CASSFGTGGYEQYF; cdr3_nt: TGTGCCAGCAGCTTCGGGACAGGGGGTTACGAGCAGTACTTC
v_call: TRBV4-2; d_call: TRBD2; j_call: TRBJ2-3; cdr3_length: 15; clone_size: .; cdr3_aa: CASSSGLAGTDTQYF; cdr3_nt: TGTGCCAGCAGCTCGGGACTAGCGGGCACAGATACGCAGTATTTT
v_call: TRBV27; d_call: .; j_call: TRBJ1-1; cdr3_length: 11; clone_size: .; cdr3_aa: CASRGGTEAFF; cdr3_nt: TGTGCCAGCAGGGGTGGCACTGAAGCTTTCTTT
v_call: TRBV6-5; d_call: .; j_call: TRBJ2-6; cdr3_length: 13; clone_size: .; cdr3_aa: CASRRSGANVLTF; cdr3_nt: TGTGCCAGTCGTCGCTCTGGGGCCAACGTCCTGACTTTC
v_call: TRBV6-6; d_call: TRBD2; j_call: TRBJ2-7; cdr3_length: 15; clone_size: .; cdr3_aa: CASSWPSGSSYEQYF; cdr3_nt: TGTGCCAGCAGTTGGCCTAGCGGGAGCTCCTACGAGCAGTACTTC
v_call: TRBV28; d_call: .; j_call: TRBJ1-2; cdr3_length: 12; clone_size: .; cdr3_aa: CASLYEGGGYTF; cdr3_nt: TGTGCCAGCTTGTACGAAGGGGGGGGCTACACCTTC
v_call: TRBV6-1; d_call: .; j_call: TRBJ1-2; cdr3_length: 15; clone_size: .; cdr3_aa: CASRPTLANNYGYTF; cdr3_nt: TGTGCCAGCAGACCGACCCTAGCGAATAACTATGGCTACACCTTC
v_call: TRBV5-1; d_call: TRBD1; j_call: TRBJ1-2; cdr3_length: 16; clone_size: .; cdr3_aa: CASSLTTGEEAGGYTF; cdr3_nt: TGCGCCAGCAGCTTGACTACAGGGGAAGAGGCGGGTGGCTACACCTTC
v_call: TRBV2; d_call: .; j_call: TRBJ2-3; cdr3_length: 12; clone_size: .; cdr3_aa: CASSDRGNTQYF; cdr3_nt: TGTGCCAGCAGTGATAGGGGGAATACGCAGTATTTT
v_call: TRBV19; d_call: .; j_call: TRBJ1-1; cdr3_length: 13; clone_size: .; cdr3_aa: CASSPRHDTEAFF; cdr3_nt: TGTGCCAGTAGCCCTCGACACGACACTGAAGCTTTCTTT
v_call: TRBV11-3; d_call: .; j_call: TRBJ1-5; cdr3_length: 15; clone_size: once; cdr3_aa: CASSISGDSNQPQHF; cdr3_nt: TGTGCCAGCAGCATTTCAGGGGATAGCAATCAGCCCCAGCATTTT
v_call: TRBV6-1; d_call: .; j_call: TRBJ2-7; cdr3_length: 13; clone_size: .; cdr3_aa: CASSHRNSYEQYF; cdr3_nt: TGTGCCAGCAGCCACAGGAACTCCTACGAGCAGTACTTC
v_call: TRBV19; d_call: .; j_call: TRBJ1-1; cdr3_length: 15; clone_size: .; cdr3_aa: CASRGPAGMNTEAFF; cdr3_nt: TGTGCCAGTAGGGGGCCCGCGGGGATGAACACTGAAGCTTTCTTT
v_call: TRBV25-1; d_call: .; j_call: TRBJ2-1; cdr3_length: 13; clone_size: .; cdr3_aa: CATSTQGWGNEFF; cdr3_nt: TGTGCCACCTCTACCCAGGGTTGGGGGAATGAGTTCTTC
v_call: TRBV6-5; d_call: .; j_call: TRBJ1-2; cdr3_length: 12; clone_size: .; cdr3_aa: CASSSGVNGYTF; cdr3_nt: TGTGCCAGCAGTTCAGGGGTTAATGGCTACACCTTC
v_call: TRBV6-1; d_call: .; j_call: TRBJ2-6; cdr3_length: 15; clone_size: .; cdr3_aa: CASSGGSSGANVLTF; cdr3_nt: TGTGCCAGCAGTGGTGGTAGCTCTGGGGCCAACGTCCTGACTTTC
v_call: TRBV5-8; d_call: TRBD2; j_call: TRBJ2-5; cdr3_length: 16; clone_size: .; cdr3_aa: CASSSGLAGYIETQYF; cdr3_nt: TGTGCCAGCAGCTCGGGACTAGCGGGCTACATAGAGACCCAGTACTTC
v_call: TRBV11-2; d_call: TRBD2; j_call: TRBJ2-1; cdr3_length: 16; clone_size: .; cdr3_aa: CASSSFTGRTDNEQFF; cdr3_nt: TGTGCCAGCAGCTCATTTACCGGGAGGACCGACAATGAGCAGTTCTTC
v_call: TRBV4-1; d_call: TRBD2; j_call: TRBJ2-5; cdr3_length: 17; clone_size: .; cdr3_aa: CASSQEPLAGLQETQYF; cdr3_nt: TGCGCCAGCAGCCAAGAGCCGCTAGCGGGACTCCAAGAGACCCAGTACTTC
v_call: TRBV19; d_call: TRBD1; j_call: TRBJ1-2; cdr3_length: 13; clone_size: .; cdr3_aa: CASSNTGEYGYTF; cdr3_nt: TGTGCCAGTAGTAATACAGGGGAATATGGCTACACCTTC
v_call: TRBV21-1; d_call: .; j_call: TRBJ2-7; cdr3_length: 14; clone_size: .; cdr3_aa: CASSKETGVWEQYF; cdr3_nt: TGTGCCAGCAGCAAAGAAACAGGGGTGTGGGAGCAGTACTTC
v_call: TRBV6-4; d_call: .; j_call: TRBJ2-1; cdr3_length: 15; clone_size: .; cdr3_aa: CASSDEGEGLNEQFF; cdr3_nt: TGTGCCAGCAGTGATGAGGGGGAGGGCCTTAATGAGCAGTTCTTC
v_call: TRBV5-8; d_call: .; j_call: TRBJ2-1; cdr3_length: 14; clone_size: .; cdr3_aa: CASSPRTAYNEQFF; cdr3_nt: TGTGCCAGCAGCCCTAGGACAGCATACAATGAGCAGTTCTTC
v_call: TRBV15; d_call: .; j_call: TRBJ1-2; cdr3_length: 12; clone_size: .; cdr3_aa: CATSSSHYGYTF; cdr3_nt: TGTGCCACCAGCAGTTCGCACTATGGCTACACCTTC
v_call: TRBV14; d_call: .; j_call: TRBJ2-7; cdr3_length: 14; clone_size: .; cdr3_aa: CASSQVIFGDEQYF; cdr3_nt: TGTGCCAGCAGCCAAGTCATTTTCGGGGACGAGCAGTACTTC
v_call: TRBV10-3; d_call: .; j_call: TRBJ2-7; cdr3_length: 15; clone_size: once; cdr3_aa: CAISESGKGYYEQYF; cdr3_nt: TGTGCCATCAGTGAGTCAGGAAAGGGGTACTACGAGCAGTACTTC
v_call: TRBV7-2; d_call: TRBD1; j_call: TRBJ1-2; cdr3_length: 14; clone_size: .; cdr3_aa: CASSKKQGADGYTF; cdr3_nt: TGTGCCAGCAGCAAAAAACAGGGGGCCGATGGCTACACCTTC
v_call: TRBV7-2; d_call: .; j_call: TRBJ1-1; cdr3_length: 13; clone_size: .; cdr3_aa: CASSLPVNTEAFF; cdr3_nt: TGTGCCAGCAGCTTACCCGTGAACACTGAAGCTTTCTTT
v_call: TRBV9; d_call: TRBD2; j_call: TRBJ2-5; cdr3_length: 15; clone_size: .; cdr3_aa: CASSALAGERETQYF; cdr3_nt: TGTGCCAGCAGCGCACTAGCGGGAGAACGAGAGACCCAGTACTTC
v_call: TRBV5-1; d_call: .; j_call: TRBJ2-1; cdr3_length: 14; clone_size: few; cdr3_aa: CASSLDPVGSEQFF; cdr3_nt: TGCGCCAGCAGCTTGGACCCTGTAGGTTCCGAGCAGTTCTTC
v_call: TRBV6-1; d_call: .; j_call: TRBJ1-3; cdr3_length: 15; clone_size: .; cdr3_aa: CASSEGRVSGNTIYF; cdr3_nt: TGTGCCAGCAGTGAAGGCAGAGTCTCTGGAAACACCATATATTTT
v_call: TRBV14; d_call: .; j_call: TRBJ1-4; cdr3_length: 14; clone_size: .; cdr3_aa: CASSRGTAGEKLFF; cdr3_nt: TGTGCCAGCAGCCGCGGGACGGCGGGCGAAAAACTGTTTTTT
v_call: TRBV7-6; d_call: TRBD2; j_call: TRBJ2-1; cdr3_length: 16; clone_size: .; cdr3_aa: CASRVSSAGAYNEQFF; cdr3_nt: TGTGCCAGCAGAGTCAGCTCGGCGGGAGCCTACAATGAGCAGTTCTTC
v_call: TRBV10-3; d_call: .; j_call: TRBJ1-1; cdr3_length: 13; clone_size: few; cdr3_aa: CAILGTLNTEAFF; cdr3_nt: TGTGCCATCCTTGGGACACTGAACACTGAAGCTTTCTTT
v_call: TRBV21-1; d_call: .; j_call: TRBJ1-5; cdr3_length: 17; clone_size: once; cdr3_aa: CASKLDRGADSNQPQHF; cdr3_nt: TGTGCCAGCAAGCTGGACAGGGGGGCGGATAGCAATCAGCCCCAGCATTTT
v_call: TRBV30; d_call: TRBD1; j_call: TRBJ2-3; cdr3_length: 12; clone_size: .; cdr3_aa: CAWKGATDTQYF; cdr3_nt: TGTGCCTGGAAGGGGGCCACAGATACGCAGTATTTT
v_call: TRBV18; d_call: TRBD1; j_call: TRBJ1-1; cdr3_length: 15; clone_size: .; cdr3_aa: CASSPGTGGNTEAFF; cdr3_nt: TGTGCCAGCTCGCCCGGGACAGGAGGGAACACTGAAGCTTTCTTT